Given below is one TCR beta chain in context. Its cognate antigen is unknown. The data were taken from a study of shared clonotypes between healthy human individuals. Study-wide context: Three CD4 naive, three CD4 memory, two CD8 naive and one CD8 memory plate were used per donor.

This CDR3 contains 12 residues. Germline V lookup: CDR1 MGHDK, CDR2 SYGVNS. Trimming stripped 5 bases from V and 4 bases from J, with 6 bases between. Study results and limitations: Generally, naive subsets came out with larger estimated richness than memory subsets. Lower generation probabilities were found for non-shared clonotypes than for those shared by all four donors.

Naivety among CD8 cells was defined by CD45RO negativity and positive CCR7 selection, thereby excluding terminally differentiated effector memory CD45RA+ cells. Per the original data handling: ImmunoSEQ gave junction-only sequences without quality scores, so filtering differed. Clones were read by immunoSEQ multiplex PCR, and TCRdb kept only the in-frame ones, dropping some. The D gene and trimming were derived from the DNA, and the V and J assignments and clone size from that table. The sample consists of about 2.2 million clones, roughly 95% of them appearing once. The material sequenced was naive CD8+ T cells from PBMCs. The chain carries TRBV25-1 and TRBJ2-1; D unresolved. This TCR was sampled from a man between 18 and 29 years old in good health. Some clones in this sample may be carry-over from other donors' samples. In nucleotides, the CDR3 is TGTGCCAGCAGTACCGGTTACAATGAGCAGTTCTTC. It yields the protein CASSTGYNEQFF.